Included here is one T cell receptor (beta chain) sequence, with context. Its cognate antigen has yet to be identified. Base-call qualities are not available, and no considerably larger clone is one nucleotide away. This record belongs to a study of control samples from healthy donors and cancer patients (TCRdb year 2020). Library preparation was by the immunoSEQ multiplex PCR assay. TCRdb carries this immuneACCESS record with in-frame sequences only. Its versions omit some clonotypes, under half of them owing to an unresolved V gene in the studies checked, with the rest unexplained. The sample profile shows tens of thousands of clones; around 85% of them were found once. 38% of the sample is taken by the ten largest. The sequenced sample was PBMCs. The TCR was taken from a man between 70 and 80 years old with lung cancer.

The nucleotide sequence reads TGTGCCAGCAGTTTAGGGCAGGGCGGGCAGCCCCAGCATTTT. This yields the protein CASSLGQGGQPQHF. Recombination linked TRBV27 to TRBJ1-5, with a weak D call of TRBD1 (5 bases match). The CDR3 covers 14 residues, taking in both the cysteine and the phenylalanine. Only the CDR3 DNA stays, 42 bases, in frame from base 1. The germline ends are 12 bases apart after V is trimmed by 2 bases and J by 7 bases. CDR1 and CDR2 are read off the germline V gene (reference sequence) as MNHEY and SMNVEV.